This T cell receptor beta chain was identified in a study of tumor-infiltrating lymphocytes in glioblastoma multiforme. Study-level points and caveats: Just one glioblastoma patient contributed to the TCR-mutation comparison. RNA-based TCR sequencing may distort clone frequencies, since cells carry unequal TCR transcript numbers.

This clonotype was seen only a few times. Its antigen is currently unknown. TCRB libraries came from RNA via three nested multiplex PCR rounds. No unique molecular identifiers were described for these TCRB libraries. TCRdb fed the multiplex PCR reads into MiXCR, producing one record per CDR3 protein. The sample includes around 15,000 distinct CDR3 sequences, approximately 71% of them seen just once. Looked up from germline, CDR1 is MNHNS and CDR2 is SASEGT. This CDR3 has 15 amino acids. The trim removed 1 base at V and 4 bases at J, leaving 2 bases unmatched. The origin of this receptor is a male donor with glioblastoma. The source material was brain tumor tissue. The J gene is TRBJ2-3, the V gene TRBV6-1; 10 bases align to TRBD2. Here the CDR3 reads CASSEGAGGPDTQYF. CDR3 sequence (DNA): TGTGCCAGCAGTGAAGGAGCGGGAGGGCCAGATACGCAGTATTTT.